Following are 21 T cell receptor beta chains from one sample sequenced in a study of T cell responses to AZD1222 COVID-19 vaccine. Produced via immunoSEQ multiplex PCR; TCRdb's table is partial and in-frame only. The sample lists 80,000 to 90,000 clones; under 95% were seen once. Sequenced material: peripheral blood, taken on day 0 of AZD1222 vaccination. The receptors come from an adult in good health.

The chain employs TRBV13 and TRBJ2-7; 7 bases align to TRBD2. The CDR3 spans 15 residues. V trimming: 0 bases; J trimming: 2 bases; junction bases outside the gene matches: 4. Germline CDR1 and CDR2: PRHDT and FYEKMQ (reference sequence). CDR3 region: CASSLGPSGTYEQYF. CDR3 nucleotides: TGTGCCAGCAGCTTAGGCCCCAGCGGGACCTACGAGCAGTACTTC.

The chain employs TRBV4-3 and TRBJ2-1, with unresolved D. Germline-derived CDR1 and CDR2 are LGHNA and YSLEER. The CDR3 is 15 residues long. Trimming removed 0 bases from V and 4 bases from J, with 10 bases in between. The CDR3 reads CASSQEFNEYNEQFF. The CDR3 DNA reads TGCGCCAGCAGCCAAGAATTTAACGAATACAATGAGCAGTTCTTC.

The genes are TRBV5-5 and TRBJ2-2; 7 nucleotides align to TRBD1. The CDR3 length is 14 residues. Germline V gives CDR1 SGHKS, CDR2 YYEKEE (reference sequence). After removal of 1 base from V and 3 bases from J, the junction contained 0 bases not matched to a gene. The CDR3 bases are TGTGCCAGCAGCTTGACAGGGGACACCGGGGAGCTGTTTTTT. It translates to CASSLTGDTGELFF.

This chain joins TRBV10-3 and TRBJ2-2; 11 bases match TRBD1. The V and J ends lost 6 bases and 3 bases, in that order; junction bases with no gene match: 3. The CDR3 runs 15 residues. Germline V lookup: CDR1 ENHRY, CDR2 SYGVKD. The CDR3 nucleotides are TGTGCCATCAGCGGACAGGGGGCTGACACCGGGGAGCTGTTTTTT. Translating gives CAISGQGADTGELFF.

In regard to this clone: One end of the junction fails to match germline, which may point to a read error. The genes are TRBV7-7 and TRBJ2-3, with 7 positions matching TRBD1. This CDR3 region has 13 residues. The germline V gene has CDR1 SSHAT and CDR2 FNYEAQ (reference sequence). CDR3 residues: CASSQDRDDTQYF. The CDR3 DNA follows: TGTGCTAGCAGCCAAGACAGGGACGATACGCAGTATTTT. Based on the CDR3 plus reference TRBV7-7 and TRBJ2-3, the full variable domain is GAGVSQSPRYKVTKRGQDVTLRCDPISSHATLYWYQQALGQGPEFLTYFNYEAQPDKSGLPSDRFSAERPEGSISTLTIQRTEQRDSAMYRCASSQDRDDTQYFGPGTRLTVL.

This chain uses TRBV7-9 with TRBJ1-2, with D possibly being TRBD1 (5 bases). CDR3 size: 15 residues. Germline V gene data show CDR1 as SEHNR and CDR2 as FQNEAQ (reference sequence). V lost 1 base to trimming and J lost 3 bases, with 12 bases between them. CDR3 DNA sequence: TGTGCCAGCAGCTTAGAGGGCAGGGCTCACTATGGCTACACCTTC. It is translated as CASSLEGRAHYGYTF.

V is TRBV11-2 and J is TRBJ2-1; no clear D gene. Trimming removed 5 bases from V and 2 bases from J, with 16 bases in between. CDR3 length equals 16 residues. Germline V gene sequence: CDR1 SGHAT, CDR2 FQNNGV. CDR3 in amino acids: CASSQKHGLPYNEQFF. Written as DNA, the CDR3 is TGTGCCAGCAGCCAAAAGCACGGGCTACCCTACAATGAGCAGTTCTTC. Full variable domain (outside the CDR3, taken from reference TRBV11-2 and TRBJ2-1): EAGVAQSPRYKIIEKRQSVAFWCNPISGHATLYWYQQILGQGPKLLIQFQNNGVVDDSQLPKDRFSAERLKGVDSTLKIQPAKLEDSAVYLCASSQKHGLPYNEQFFGPGTRLTVL.

V is TRBV30 and J is TRBJ2-1, with a weak D call TRBD1 (6 bases). CDR1 is GTSNPN, CDR2 SVGIG, per germline (reference sequence). The CDR3 sequence is 11 residues long. V dropped 5 bases and J dropped 9 bases, with 11 bases sitting between them. In DNA form, the CDR3 reads TGTGCCTGGGATGGGGGCGGTGAGCAGTTCTTC. This codes for CAWDGGGEQFF.

In this sample, this clone turned up once. This chain links TRBV24-1 with TRBJ2-3, with TRBD1 as a possible D gene (6 bases). Trimming took 5 bases from V and 2 from J, leaving 13 bases between them. Germline loops: CDR1 KGHDR, CDR2 SFDVKD. The CDR3 runs to 15 residues. CDR3 bases: TGTGCCACCAGTGGGCCAGGGACAACCACAGATACGCAGTATTTT. This sequence encodes CATSGPGTTTDTQYF.

The V gene is TRBV27, the J gene TRBJ2-1, with D maybe TRBD1 (5 bases). Germline CDR1 reads MNHEY; CDR2 reads SMNVEV (reference sequence). This CDR3 comprises 14 residues. V was clipped by 3 bases and J by 7 bases, with 13 bases between them. The CDR3 protein is CASSLVRVGNEQFF. CDR3 nucleotide sequence: TGTGCCAGCAGTTTGGTCAGGGTGGGAAATGAGCAGTTCTTC.

The chain recombines TRBV2 with TRBJ1-2; the D is unclear. Germline assignment: CDR1 SNHLY and CDR2 FYNNEI. The V gene lost 5 bases and the J gene lost 4 bases, with 11 bases spanning the gap. The CDR3 covers 13 residues. The CDR3 bases are TGTGCCAGCAGTTCGGGGAGTGGCTATGGCTACACCTTC. This translates into CASSSGSGYGYTF.

This clone was seen once. This rearrangement joins TRBV2 to TRBJ2-7; 8 positions agree with TRBD2. From germline, CDR1 is SNHLY and CDR2 FYNNEI. CDR3 size: 13 residues. The V gene end was trimmed by 7 bases and the J gene end by 2 bases; junction bases not matched to a gene: 4. CDR3 loop: CASKRELAYEQYF. The CDR3 DNA is TGTGCCAGCAAGCGGGAGCTTGCCTACGAGCAGTACTTC. Filled out from reference TRBV2 and TRBJ2-7, the complete variable domain reads EPEVTQTPSHQVTQMGQEVILRCVPISNHLYFYWYRQILGQKVEFLVSFYNNEISEKSEIFDDQFSVERPDGSNFTLKIRSTKLEDSAMYFCASKRELAYEQYFGPGTRLTVT.

V and J are TRBV27 and TRBJ2-7; no reliable D call. Trimming pared 11 bases from V and 2 bases from J, leaving 10 bases between. This CDR3 comprises 11 residues. Germline lookup yields CDR1 MNHEY and CDR2 SMNVEV (reference sequence). CDR3 DNA sequence: TGTGCCGTAGGAGCCACCTACGAGCAGTACTTC. This sequence encodes CAVGATYEQYF.

The rearrangement uses TRBV18 and TRBJ1-1; 8 nucleotides agree with TRBD1. The CDR3 totals 16 residues. J lost 0 bases, V lost 3 bases, and 6 bases had no gene match. Looked up from germline, CDR1 is KGHSH and CDR2 is LQKENI. CDR3 nucleotide sequence: TGTGCCAGCTCACCCGCCGGACAGGGTTTGAACACTGAAGCTTTCTTT. This sequence encodes CASSPAGQGLNTEAFF. Using reference TRBV18 and TRBJ1-1 for the parts outside the CDR3, the full variable domain is NAGVMQNPRHLVRRRGQEARLRCSPMKGHSHVYWYRQLPEEGLKFMVYLQKENIIDESGMPKERFSAEFPKEGPSILRIQQVVRGDSAAYFCASSPAGQGLNTEAFFGQGTRLTVV.

This clone was seen a single time. The rearrangement links TRBV4-1 to TRBJ1-5, with a possible D match to TRBD1 (6 bases). Per germline, CDR1 MGHRA and CDR2 YSYEKL. This CDR3 is 15 amino acids long. V was cut by 4 bases and J by 3 bases, with 13 bases left in between. The CDR3 nucleotides read TGCGCCAGCAGCCTAACCAGGACAGTCAATCAGCCCCAGCATTTT. Translated: CASSLTRTVNQPQHF.

The CDR3, as DNA: TGCGCTTTCCGGGGGGAGGGCCCAGATACGCAGTATTTT. Its translation is CAFRGEGPDTQYF. The rearrangement joins TRBV5-1 to TRBJ2-3; TRBD2 matches at 7 bases. The CDR3 loop spans 13 amino acids. Germline CDR1 reads SGHRS; CDR2 reads YFSETQ.

By share, this clone ranks as medium-sized. This rearrangement joins TRBV6-1 to TRBJ2-6, with D unresolved. The V end lost 3 bases, the J end lost 0 bases, and 9 bases lay between the germline ends. CDR1 is MNHNS and CDR2 is SASEGT in the germline V gene. The length of the CDR3 is 16 residues. CDR3 coding DNA: TGTGCCAGCAGTGAGATAATTTCCTCTGGGGCCAACGTCCTGACTTTC. Residues: CASSEIISSGANVLTF.

V usage is TRBV27 and J usage is TRBJ2-3, with D possibly TRBD1 on 6 matching bases. Deletions cut 2 bases from V and 4 bases from J, with 10 bases between. This CDR3 has 14 residues. Germline loops: CDR1 MNHEY, CDR2 SMNVEV (reference sequence). CDR3 in DNA: TGTGCCAGCAGTTTAGGGCAGGGGTCAGATACGCAGTATTTT. Its protein is CASSLGQGSDTQYF.

CDR3 protein: CASSDPGLAGVNEQFF. In nucleotides, the CDR3 is TGTGCCAGCAGTGACCCAGGACTAGCGGGAGTAAATGAGCAGTTCTTC. The genes are TRBV6-4 and TRBJ2-1; 13 positions match TRBD2. CDR1 and CDR2 from the germline V gene are MRHNA and SNTAGT. V shed 2 bases and J 7 bases; nucleotides not matched to a gene: 5. The length of the CDR3 is 16 residues.

J is TRBJ2-2 and V is TRBV28; no definite D call. CDR1 MDHEN and CDR2 SYDVKM come from the germline V gene. Trimming left V 8 bases short and J 0 bases short, with 16 bases between. The CDR3 spans 16 residues. The CDR3 loop is CASQRVGIANTGELFF. As DNA, the CDR3 is TGTGCCAGCCAAAGGGTAGGGATCGCGAACACCGGGGAGCTGTTTTTT.

This clone was detected only once. In nucleotides, the CDR3 is TGTGCCAGCAAGGCGGGAGGCGCGAACACCGGGGAGCTGTTTTTT. Protein product: CASKAGGANTGELFF. V and J are TRBV9 and TRBJ2-2; TRBD2 matches 8 bases. The CDR3 spans 15 residues. After removal of 6 bases from V and 0 bases from J, the junction contained 4 bases not matched to a gene. Germline CDR1 SGDLS, CDR2 YYNGEE. The full variable domain, in which reference TRBV9 and TRBJ2-2 provide the parts outside the CDR3, is DSGVTQTPKHLITATGQRVTLRCSPRSGDLSVYWYQQSLDQGLQFLIQYYNGEERAKGNILERFSAQQFPDLHSELNLSSLELGDSALYFCASKAGGANTGELFFGEGSRLTVL.